The 10 T cell receptor beta chains listed next were all sequenced from one sample in a study of blood T cell repertoires in COVID-19. Clones were sequenced by immunoSEQ multiplex PCR, and TCRdb holds only the in-frame ones, with some missing. The sample gives 80,000 to 100,000 clones, around 72% of which show up once; about 3.9% is in the top ten. What was sequenced was peripheral blood. These TCRs come from a man aged 65-85 years with COVID-19, enrolled during active disease.

The CDR3 DNA reads as TGTGCCAGCACCCCGGACGGGAGCTCCTACAATGAGCAGTTCTTC. It encodes CASTPDGSSYNEQFF. V gene TRBV9 combines with J gene TRBJ2-1; possibly TRBD2 for D (6 bases). With 6 bases removed from V and 0 bases from J, the gap between germline ends came to 13 bases. CDR1 is SGDLS, CDR2 YYNGEE, per germline. This CDR3 region has 15 residues.

The chain couples TRBV9 to TRBJ1-4, with 8 bases lining up with TRBD1. With 6 bases clipped from V and 5 bases from J, the junction kept 9 bases outside the gene matches. CDR1 and CDR2 from the germline V gene are SGDLS and YYNGEE. The CDR3 has 15 amino acids. The CDR3, as DNA: TGTGCCAGCACCACGACAGGGGCTCAAAATGAAAAACTGTTTTTT. Protein sequence: CASTTTGAQNEKLFF.

The chain couples TRBV28 to TRBJ1-4; D is possibly TRBD1 (6 bases). Germline loops: CDR1 MDHEN, CDR2 SYDVKM. The CDR3 loop spans 16 amino acids. Trimming shortened V by 5 bases and J by 3 bases, and 16 bases separated the two germline ends. The CDR3 bases are TGTGCCAGCAGTCCCGTGGAAGGGGGAGCTAATGAAAAACTGTTTTTT. Translating it yields CASSPVEGGANEKLFF.

The V and J genes are TRBV28 and TRBJ2-7, with D hard to call. Germline V lookup: CDR1 MDHEN, CDR2 SYDVKM. V lost 5 bases and J 4 bases, leaving 12 bases between the germline ends. This CDR3 is built from 13 residues. CDR3 DNA: TGTGCCAGCAGTCCTCCCGAGACTTACGAGCAGTACTTC. Amino acids: CASSPPETYEQYF.

The chain couples TRBV28 to TRBJ1-2; unclear D gene. CDR3 length: 13 amino acids. V gave up 3 bases and J gave up 0 bases, with 5 bases separating them. Germline V lookup: CDR1 MDHEN, CDR2 SYDVKM. DNA for the CDR3: TGTGCCAGCAGTTTTGCTACTAACTATGGCTACACCTTC. Translated: CASSFATNYGYTF.

V gene TRBV5-1 combines with J gene TRBJ2-7; the match to TRBD1 covers 10 bases. CDR3 length: 15 amino acids. Germline V gene sequence: CDR1 SGHRS, CDR2 YFSETQ. V dropped 4 bases and J dropped 2; count of bases not matched to a gene: 6. DNA of the CDR3: TGCGCCAGCAGCGGAGGACAGGGGGATACCTACGAGCAGTACTTC. Translated: CASSGGQGDTYEQYF.

V is TRBV20-1 and J is TRBJ2-5, with D possibly matching TRBD2 (5 bases). Per germline, CDR1 DFQATT and CDR2 SNEGSKA (reference sequence). Trimming pared 3 bases from V and 5 bases from J, leaving 16 bases between. This CDR3 is 14 amino acids long. As DNA, the CDR3 is TGCAGTGCTAGTTCCGGGAAGATCTACGAGACCCAGTACTTC. The encoded protein is CSASSGKIYETQYF.

V and J are TRBV27 and TRBJ2-7; 9 nucleotides agree with TRBD2. This CDR3 spans 14 amino acids. The V segment lost 7 bases and the J segment 3 bases; nucleotides outside the gene matches: 7. Germline V gives CDR1 MNHEY, CDR2 SMNVEV (reference sequence). As DNA, the CDR3 is TGTGCCAGCATAGGCTTGACTAGCGGCTACGAGCAGTACTTC. It specifies CASIGLTSGYEQYF.

This clone has a count of ten or more. The V gene is TRBV28, the J gene TRBJ1-5; TRBD1 aligns across 7 bases. Per the germline V gene, CDR1 is MDHEN and CDR2 is SYDVKM. This CDR3 has 14 residues. V was clipped by 3 bases and J by 5 bases; unmatched bases: 4. CDR3 in DNA: TGTGCCAGCAGTTTTCCGGGACAGCATCAGCCCCAGCATTTT. Translating it yields CASSFPGQHQPQHF. The entire variable domain, with the rest obtained from reference TRBV28 and TRBJ1-5, is as follows: DVKVTQSSRYLVKRTGEKVFLECVQDMDHENMFWYRQDPGLGLRLIYFSYDVKMKEKGDIPEGYSVSREKKERFSLILESASTNQTSMYLCASSFPGQHQPQHFGDGTRLSIL.

The chain uses TRBV5-3 and TRBJ2-3; 7 positions agree with TRBD2. TRBV5-3 is an ORF; its function is uncertain. The junction had 8 bases not matched to a gene; V was cut back by 3 bases and J by 1 base. This CDR3 spans 16 amino acids. The CDR3 region is CARSSPTSDRTDTQYF. Here the CDR3 DNA reads TGTGCCAGAAGCTCCCCTACTAGCGACCGCACAGATACGCAGTATTTT.